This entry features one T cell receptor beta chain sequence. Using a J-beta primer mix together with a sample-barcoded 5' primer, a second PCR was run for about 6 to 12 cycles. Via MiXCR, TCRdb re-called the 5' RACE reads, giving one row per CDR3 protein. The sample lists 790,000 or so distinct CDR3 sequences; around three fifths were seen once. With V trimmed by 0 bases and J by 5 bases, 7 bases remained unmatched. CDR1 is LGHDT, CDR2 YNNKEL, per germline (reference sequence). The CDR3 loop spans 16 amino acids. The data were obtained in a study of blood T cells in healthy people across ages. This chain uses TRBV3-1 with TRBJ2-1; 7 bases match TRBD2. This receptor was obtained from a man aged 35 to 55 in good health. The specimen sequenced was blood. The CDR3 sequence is CASSQDPGLYHNEQFF. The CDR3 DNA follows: TGTGCCAGCAGCCAAGATCCGGGACTATACCACAATGAGCAGTTCTTC.